These T cell receptor beta chains were read from a single sample in a study of Ad26.COV2.S vaccination and SARS-CoV-2 variants. The data were produced by immunoSEQ multiplex PCR, yet TCRdb's version contains in-frame clones alone and is incomplete. The sample holds under 500,000 clones, approximately 90% seen once. This specimen consisted of peripheral blood, obtained in a trial of Ad26.COV2.S vaccine versus placebo. All receptors come from a person between 18 and 59 years old who received the Ad26.COV2.S COVID-19 vaccine or a placebo. CDR3s include the opening cysteine and the closing phenylalanine or tryptophan. D genes are given only for firm matches. The size entry is marked missing in some rows and otherwise reads once, few, many or a size class.

>TRBJ1-5|TRBV7-2|13|few|NA
TGTGCCAGCAGCGCTTACAGGGATCAGCCCCAGCATTTT
CASSAYRDQPQHF
>TRBJ1-1|TRBV15|16|NA|NA
TGTGCCACCAGCAGACGCCGCGCAGAGGGGGACACTGAAGCTTTCTTT
CATSRRRAEGDTEAFF
>TRBJ2-3|TRBV19|18|NA|TRBD2
TGTGCCAGTAGCGCGGGGGCTGCGGGGGGGCTATGGACAGATACGCAGTATTTT
CASSAGAAGGLWTDTQYF
>TRBJ1-1|TRBV7-8|13|NA|NA
TGTGCCAGCAGCCCTGGGACAAACACTGAAGCTTTCTTT
CASSPGTNTEAFF
>TRBJ2-1|TRBV12-3/TRBV12-4|11|NA|NA
TGTGCCAGCCGAACTTCTAGTGAGCAGTTCTTC
CASRTSSEQFF
>TRBJ1-4|TRBV3-1/TRBV3-2|15|NA|NA
TGTGCCAGCAGCCAAGAGACACAGACTAATGAAAAACTGTTTTTT
CASSQETQTNEKLFF
>TRBJ2-7|TRBV5-4|14|NA|NA
TGTGCCAGCAGCAGCAACACGGACTACTACGAGCAGTACTTC
CASSSNTDYYEQYF
>TRBJ2-1|TRBV13|11|once|NA
TGTGCCAGCAGCTCCGCGTTAGAGCAGTTCTTC
CASSSALEQFF
>TRBJ1-5|TRBV30|14|NA|NA
TGTGCCTGGAGTATAGGACAGCACAATCAGCCCCAGCATTTT
CAWSIGQHNQPQHF
>TRBJ1-2|TRBV19|13|NA|NA
TGTGCCACCGGGTCGGGACTAAATTATGGCTACACCTTC
CATGSGLNYGYTF
>TRBJ2-5|TRBV4-3|16|NA|NA
TGCGCCAGCAGCCAAGGATCGGCGTTAGCAGTGGAGACCCAGTACTTC
CASSQGSALAVETQYF
>TRBJ1-6|TRBV5-6|18|once|NA
TGTGCCAGCAGCGTACTCGGTAGAATGGGACCGAGGAATTCACCCCTCCACTTT
CASSVLGRMGPRNSPLHF
>TRBJ2-2|TRBV30|15|NA|TRBD2
TGTGCCTGGAGTACAAGCGGGGTCTTCACCGGGGAGCTGTTTTTT
CAWSTSGVFTGELFF
>TRBJ2-5|TRBV3-1/TRBV3-2|15|NA|TRBD1
TGTGCCAGCAGCCAAGAGTACAGGGGGAAAGAGACCCAGTACTTC
CASSQEYRGKETQYF
>TRBJ2-1|TRBV6-5|15|NA|TRBD1
TGTGCCAGCACCTCGTGGCAGGGGGCTCCTGATGAGCAGTTCTTC
CASTSWQGAPDEQFF
>TRBJ2-1|TRBV4-3|14|NA|NA
TGCGCCAGCAGCCAATCCTCCCGGGGCAGAGAGCAGTTCTTC
CASSQSSRGREQFF
>TRBJ2-7|TRBV10-3|15|NA|TRBD2
TGTGCCATCAGTGAGTCAACTAGCGGGGCCTACGAGCAGTACTTC
CAISESTSGAYEQYF
>TRBJ1-5|TRBV6-2/TRBV6-3|17|NA|NA
TGTGCCAGCAGTTACTCCCCCCAGGGCCGTGGCAATCAGCCCCAGCATTTT
CASSYSPQGRGNQPQHF
>TRBJ2-3|TRBV18|15|NA|TRBD1
TGTGCCAGCTCACTCGGGACAGGGGGCAGAGATACGCAGTATTTT
CASSLGTGGRDTQYF
>TRBJ2-7|TRBV5-1|14|NA|TRBD1
TGCGCCAGCAGCAGGGACAGCTCTTCCTACGAGCAGTACTTC
CASSRDSSSYEQYF
>TRBJ1-1|TRBV19|13|NA|TRBD1
TGTGCCAGTAGTTTACAGGGGCAGGCTGAAGCTTTCTTT
CASSLQGQAEAFF
>TRBJ2-7|TRBV30|14|NA|TRBD2
TGTGCCTGGAGTGTAAGTCGGGGGGCCTACGAGCAGTACTTC
CAWSVSRGAYEQYF
>TRBJ1-1|TRBV7-9|15|NA|NA
TGTGCCAGCAGCTTAGTGGCTACTCCGAACACTGAAGCTTTCTTT
CASSLVATPNTEAFF
>TRBJ1-2|TRBV4-3|17|NA|TRBD1
TGCGCCCCCCGCCGACGGGATAGGGCCGGGACAGTTCATGGCTACACCTTC
CAPRRRDRAGTVHGYTF